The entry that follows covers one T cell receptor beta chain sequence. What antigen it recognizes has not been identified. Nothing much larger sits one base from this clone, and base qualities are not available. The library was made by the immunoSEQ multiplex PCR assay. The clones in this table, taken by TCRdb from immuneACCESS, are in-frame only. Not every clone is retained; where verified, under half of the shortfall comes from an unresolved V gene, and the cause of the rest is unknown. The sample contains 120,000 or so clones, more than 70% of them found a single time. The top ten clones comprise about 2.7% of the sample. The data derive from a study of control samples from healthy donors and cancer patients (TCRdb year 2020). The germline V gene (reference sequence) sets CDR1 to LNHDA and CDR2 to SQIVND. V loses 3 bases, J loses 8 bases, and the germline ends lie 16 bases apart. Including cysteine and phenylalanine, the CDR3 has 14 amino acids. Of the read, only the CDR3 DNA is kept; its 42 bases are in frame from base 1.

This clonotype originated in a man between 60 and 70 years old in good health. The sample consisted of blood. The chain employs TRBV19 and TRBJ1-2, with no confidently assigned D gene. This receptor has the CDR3 CASSILEGFSGYTF. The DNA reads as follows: TGTGCCAGTAGTATCCTCGAGGGATTTAGCGGCTACACCTTC.